This is a list of T cell receptor beta chains from one sample in a study of cytomegalovirus exposure and HLA in healthy donors. TCRdb keeps only in-frame clones here, not all; method: immunoSEQ multiplex PCR. There are almost 200,000 clones in the sample; about 81% occur only once, and 1% to 1.5% lies in the top ten. The sample consisted of PBMCs. All receptors come from a woman in her thirties in good health and CMV-seronegative. The CDR3 runs from the conserved cysteine through the conserved F or W. A D gene is named only where the DNA matches it firmly. Size tells how often a clone was seen (once, few, many) or the class of an expanded clone, and some rows leave it out.

NA | NA | TRBJ2-3 | TRBV15 | CATSRVSAQVITDTQYF | TGTGCCACCAGCAGAGTATCGGCACAGGTGATCACAGATACGCAGTATTTT
NA | NA | TRBJ1-2 | TRBV2 | CASREGDYGYTF | TGTGCCAGCAGGGAGGGTGACTATGGCTACACCTTC
NA | TRBD1 | TRBJ1-3 | TRBV25-1 | CASSEYSGAGGGNTIYF | TGTGCCAGCAGTGAATATTCAGGGGCAGGGGGCGGAAACACCATATATTTT
NA | NA | TRBJ1-3 | TRBV19 | CASTNPGSGSGNTIYF | TGTGCCAGCACCAACCCGGGCAGCGGTTCGGGAAACACCATATATTTT
NA | TRBD2 | TRBJ2-6 | TRBV19 | CASGHAGRTGANVLTF | TGTGCCAGTGGGCACGCCGGGAGGACTGGGGCCAACGTCCTGACTTTC
NA | TRBD2 | TRBJ2-3 | TRBV29-1 | CSVDPSSGGMPDTQYF | TGCAGCGTTGACCCTTCTAGCGGGGGGATGCCAGATACGCAGTATTTT
NA | NA | TRBJ2-7 | TRBV29-1 | CSVGIPSAGSWYEQYF | TGCAGCGTTGGAATTCCTTCGGCGGGAAGTTGGTACGAGCAGTACTTC
NA | NA | TRBJ1-1 | TRBV5-4 | CASSLGGPNTEAFF | TGTGCCAGCAGCTTGGGGGGCCCGAACACTGAAGCTTTCTTT
NA | NA | TRBJ2-7 | TRBV5-1 | CASSLANGGSYEQYF | TGCGCCAGCAGCTTGGCCAACGGAGGTTCCTACGAGCAGTACTTC
NA | NA | TRBJ1-2 | TRBV28 | CASTLRGVAYGYTF | TGTGCCAGCACCCTCCGGGGGGTTGCGTATGGCTACACCTTC
NA | NA | TRBJ2-7 | TRBV14 | CASSLDYGYEQYF | TGTGCCAGCAGCTTAGACTACGGCTACGAGCAGTACTTC
NA | NA | TRBJ2-7 | TRBV2 | CASIGDISTEQYF | TGTGCCAGCATTGGGGACATCTCGACCGAGCAGTACTTC
once | NA | TRBJ2-1 | TRBV6-5 | CASSYTRYPYNEQFF | TGTGCCAGCAGTTACACCCGGTACCCCTACAATGAGCAGTTCTTC
NA | NA | TRBJ1-5 | TRBV5-1 | CASSLVVDQPQHF | TGCGCCAGCAGCTTGGTCGTTGATCAGCCCCAGCATTTT
NA | NA | TRBJ1-3 | TRBV5-4 | CASSFQGGNTIYF | TGTGCCAGCAGCTTCCAGGGGGGAAACACCATATATTTT
NA | TRBD2 | TRBJ2-1 | TRBV5-1 | CASSFGSAGGPLNEQFF | TGCGCCAGCAGCTTCGGTTCAGCGGGGGGGCCGCTCAATGAGCAGTTCTTC
NA | NA | TRBJ2-7 | TRBV28 | CASSLGDTRGYEQYF | TGTGCCAGCAGCTTGGGGGACACCCGGGGCTACGAGCAGTACTTC
NA | NA | TRBJ2-5 | TRBV30 | CAWSGGLVETQYF | TGTGCCTGGAGTGGGGGCTTGGTGGAGACCCAGTACTTC
NA | NA | TRBJ1-5 | TRBV19 | CASSQGTRGANQPQHF | TGTGCCAGTAGCCAAGGGACCCGGGGGGCCAATCAGCCCCAGCATTTT
NA | NA | TRBJ2-7 | TRBV29-1 | CSVEDGTYEQYF | TGCAGCGTGGAAGACGGTACCTACGAGCAGTACTTC
NA | TRBD1 | TRBJ1-3 | TRBV6-5 | CASSRQGYRNTIYF | TGTGCCAGCAGTCGACAGGGGTATCGAAACACCATATATTTT
NA | NA | TRBJ1-1 | TRBV11-2 | CASSFPKGANTEAFF | TGTGCCAGCAGCTTTCCAAAAGGGGCCAACACTGAAGCTTTCTTT
NA | TRBD2 | TRBJ2-1 | TRBV5-1 | CASSLAIAGGDNEQFF | TGCGCCAGCAGCTTGGCCATAGCGGGAGGAGACAATGAGCAGTTCTTC
NA | NA | TRBJ2-3 | TRBV11-2 | CASSFVAGAPDTQYF | TGTGCCAGCAGCTTCGTGGCGGGGGCCCCCGATACGCAGTATTTT
NA | TRBD1 | TRBJ2-7 | TRBV7-2 | CASSYYRGSSSYEQYF | TGTGCCAGCAGTTACTACAGGGGGTCGAGCTCCTACGAGCAGTACTTC